A selection of T cell receptor beta chains follows, all from one sample in a study of T-cell reconstitution after alpha-beta-depleted transplantation in children. TCRdb processed the PCR reads anew with MiXCR; each CDR3 protein has one entry. This sample yields 500,000 or so distinct CDR3 sequences, of which 32% are seen a single time; around 2.4% belongs to the top ten. This specimen consisted of PBMCs from the stem cell graft donor, obtained from the stem cell graft. The receptors shown here come from a human donor who donated a stem cell graft to a child with aplastic anemia. Each CDR3 is given with its conserved first and last residue. A D gene is named only where the DNA matches it firmly. Some rows have no size entry. The others give once, few or many, or a class for an expanded clone.

cdr3_nt: TGTGCCAGCAGCTTGGACAGGCTTGAGTCCTACACCTTC; cdr3_aa: CASSLDRLESYTF; clone_size: NA; v_call: TRBV11-2; j_call: TRBJ1-2; d_call: TRBD1
cdr3_nt: TGTGCCAGCAGGAAACCGGCAGGTTCAACTAATGAAAAACTGTTTTTT; cdr3_aa: CASRKPAGSTNEKLFF; clone_size: few; v_call: TRBV13; j_call: TRBJ1-4; d_call: NA
cdr3_nt: TGTGCCAGCAGTTACGGGGACAGTGCTTACTCTGGGGCCAACGTCCTGACTTTC; cdr3_aa: CASSYGDSAYSGANVLTF; clone_size: NA; v_call: TRBV6-5; j_call: TRBJ2-6; d_call: TRBD1
cdr3_nt: TGTGCCAGCACCCGCAAGACTAGCGGGGACAATGAGCAGTTCTTC; cdr3_aa: CASTRKTSGDNEQFF; clone_size: many; v_call: TRBV6-1; j_call: TRBJ2-1; d_call: TRBD2
cdr3_nt: TGTGCCAGCAGTTACTCACTAGCGGCCATTGACAATGAGCAGTTCTTC; cdr3_aa: CASSYSLAAIDNEQFF; clone_size: NA; v_call: TRBV6-5; j_call: TRBJ2-1; d_call: TRBD2
cdr3_nt: TGCAGCGTTGGTTGGGGGGGGAACACCGGGGAGCTGTTTTTT; cdr3_aa: CSVGWGGNTGELFF; clone_size: few; v_call: TRBV29-1; j_call: TRBJ2-2; d_call: TRBD2
cdr3_nt: TGTGCCAGCAGCTTGGGGGGGGCGAACACTGAAGCTTTCTTT; cdr3_aa: CASSLGGANTEAFF; clone_size: many; v_call: TRBV7-6; j_call: TRBJ1-1; d_call: NA
cdr3_nt: TGCAGTGCTGTGGACATAATTAATGAAAAACTGTTTTTT; cdr3_aa: CSAVDIINEKLFF; clone_size: NA; v_call: TRBV20-1; j_call: TRBJ1-4; d_call: NA
cdr3_nt: TGCAGTGCAAGGGGGACTACCCCTGAGACCCAGTACTTC; cdr3_aa: CSARGTTPETQYF; clone_size: NA; v_call: TRBV20-1; j_call: TRBJ2-5; d_call: NA
cdr3_nt: TGTGCCTGGAGCGGGAGGGCCATAGATACGCAGTATTTT; cdr3_aa: CAWSGRAIDTQYF; clone_size: many; v_call: TRBV30; j_call: TRBJ2-3; d_call: TRBD2
cdr3_nt: TGTGCCAGCAGCCGGATGGGGAACTACGAGCAGTACTTC; cdr3_aa: CASSRMGNYEQYF; clone_size: NA; v_call: TRBV11-1; j_call: TRBJ2-7; d_call: NA
cdr3_nt: TGCAGCGTTGAAGATGGGGCAGTAGCTAACTATGGCTACACCTTC; cdr3_aa: CSVEDGAVANYGYTF; clone_size: few; v_call: TRBV29-1; j_call: TRBJ1-2; d_call: NA
cdr3_nt: TGTGCCACCAGTGATTTGCCGGGAAGGTCCACCGGGGAGCTGTTTTTT; cdr3_aa: CATSDLPGRSTGELFF; clone_size: NA; v_call: TRBV24-1; j_call: TRBJ2-2; d_call: NA
cdr3_nt: TGTGCCAGCAGCCACCGGGACCGCGAGGGGCAGTACTTC; cdr3_aa: CASSHRDREGQYF; clone_size: few; v_call: TRBV14; j_call: TRBJ2-7; d_call: NA
cdr3_nt: TGCGCCAGCAGCTTGGGACAGAGAACCGGGGAGCTGTTTTTT; cdr3_aa: CASSLGQRTGELFF; clone_size: few; v_call: TRBV5-1; j_call: TRBJ2-2; d_call: NA
cdr3_nt: TGTGCCAGCAGCTTAGGAGCCGCCAGCTCCTACAATGAGCAGTTCTTC; cdr3_aa: CASSLGAASSYNEQFF; clone_size: few; v_call: TRBV7-6; j_call: TRBJ2-1; d_call: NA
cdr3_nt: TGCGCCAGCAGCCCACCGACCCTTAGCGGGAACACAGATACGCAGTATTTT; cdr3_aa: CASSPPTLSGNTDTQYF; clone_size: NA; v_call: TRBV5-1; j_call: TRBJ2-3; d_call: TRBD2
cdr3_nt: TGTGCCAGCAGTTTCGGCGGGAGCGGACAAGAGACCCAGTACTTC; cdr3_aa: CASSFGGSGQETQYF; clone_size: NA; v_call: TRBV12-3/TRBV12-4; j_call: TRBJ2-5; d_call: TRBD2
cdr3_nt: TGTGCCAGCAGCCCTCCGGGGGGGACAGGGGACAATGAGCAGTTCTTC; cdr3_aa: CASSPPGGTGDNEQFF; clone_size: few; v_call: TRBV7-3; j_call: TRBJ2-1; d_call: TRBD1
cdr3_nt: TGTGCCAGCGGCCTAAGCGGGAGTATCTACGAGCAGTACTTC; cdr3_aa: CASGLSGSIYEQYF; clone_size: NA; v_call: TRBV6-1; j_call: TRBJ2-7; d_call: TRBD2
cdr3_nt: TGTGCCAGCAGCTTGAGACAGACAGGGATGAGGACTGAAGCTTTCTTT; cdr3_aa: CASSLRQTGMRTEAFF; clone_size: few; v_call: TRBV7-8; j_call: TRBJ1-1; d_call: TRBD1
cdr3_nt: TGCGCCAGCAGCCAAGCGGCCGGGGACACTGAAGCTTTCTTT; cdr3_aa: CASSQAAGDTEAFF; clone_size: few; v_call: TRBV4-3; j_call: TRBJ1-1; d_call: NA
cdr3_nt: TGCAGTGCTAGAGAATCTAGCGTTCCGGGCAATGAGCAGTTCTTC; cdr3_aa: CSARESSVPGNEQFF; clone_size: NA; v_call: TRBV20-1; j_call: TRBJ2-1; d_call: NA
cdr3_nt: TGTGCCAGCAGCTTCCAGGGGGCTGGGGAGACCCAGTACTTC; cdr3_aa: CASSFQGAGETQYF; clone_size: NA; v_call: TRBV7-2; j_call: TRBJ2-5; d_call: TRBD1
cdr3_nt: TGTGCCAGCAGCCAAAGTTTAGGCTCGTTTACGGGGGGCACAGATACGCAGTATTTT; cdr3_aa: CASSQSLGSFTGGTDTQYF; clone_size: NA; v_call: TRBV14; j_call: TRBJ2-3; d_call: NA
cdr3_nt: TGTGCCAGCTCCGAAAGGGCACCAGATACGCAGTATTTT; cdr3_aa: CASSERAPDTQYF; clone_size: NA; v_call: TRBV18; j_call: TRBJ2-3; d_call: NA
cdr3_nt: TGCGCCAGCAGCCCCGGACAGGGTTGGTATGGCTACACCTTC; cdr3_aa: CASSPGQGWYGYTF; clone_size: few; v_call: TRBV5-1; j_call: TRBJ1-2; d_call: TRBD1
cdr3_nt: TGTGCCAGCAGCTTATGGGAGTTAGGCTATGGCTACACCTTC; cdr3_aa: CASSLWELGYGYTF; clone_size: few; v_call: TRBV7-2; j_call: TRBJ1-2; d_call: NA
cdr3_nt: TGTGCCAGCAGACAGGACAGGGAGCGCTCCTACGAGCAGTACTTC; cdr3_aa: CASRQDRERSYEQYF; clone_size: NA; v_call: TRBV6-1; j_call: TRBJ2-7; d_call: TRBD1
cdr3_nt: TGTGCCAGCAGATTACACTTAGGGACAGGGGGGGAGACCCAGTACTTC; cdr3_aa: CASRLHLGTGGETQYF; clone_size: NA; v_call: TRBV7-2; j_call: TRBJ2-5; d_call: TRBD1
cdr3_nt: TGCAGTGCTCAGAATGCTCAGGGACCGAGCTCTGGAAACACCATATATTTT; cdr3_aa: CSAQNAQGPSSGNTIYF; clone_size: NA; v_call: TRBV20-1; j_call: TRBJ1-3; d_call: NA
cdr3_nt: TGTGCCAGCTGGTACGAGGACAGGCCGATGAACACTGAAGCTTTCTTT; cdr3_aa: CASWYEDRPMNTEAFF; clone_size: NA; v_call: TRBV7-9; j_call: TRBJ1-1; d_call: TRBD1
cdr3_nt: TGTGCCAGCAGGGACGCGGGGCTAAACACCGGGGAGCTGTTTTTT; cdr3_aa: CASRDAGLNTGELFF; clone_size: NA; v_call: TRBV6-1; j_call: TRBJ2-2; d_call: NA
cdr3_nt: TGTGCCAGTAGTATTCCGCAGGGTTTTGGCTACACCTTC; cdr3_aa: CASSIPQGFGYTF; clone_size: NA; v_call: TRBV19; j_call: TRBJ1-2; d_call: NA
cdr3_nt: TGTGCCAGCAGCCGGGTCTGGGAGGGCCCCTACAATGAGCAGTTCTTC; cdr3_aa: CASSRVWEGPYNEQFF; clone_size: few; v_call: TRBV7-2; j_call: TRBJ2-1; d_call: TRBD2
cdr3_nt: TGTGCCAGCATTCCCCAGGGGTCGTGGGGGACAGCTAGCTCTGGGGCCAACGTCCTGACTTTC; cdr3_aa: CASIPQGSWGTASSGANVLTF; clone_size: NA; v_call: TRBV12-3/TRBV12-4; j_call: TRBJ2-6; d_call: TRBD1
cdr3_nt: TGTGCCAGCAGCTCCCGGCCACCTGAGCAGTTCTTC; cdr3_aa: CASSSRPPEQFF; clone_size: NA; v_call: TRBV7-8; j_call: TRBJ2-1; d_call: NA
cdr3_nt: TGTGCCAGCAGCCAAGAAGCCCAGCGAAGAGCTTTCTTT; cdr3_aa: CASSQEAQRRAFF; clone_size: NA; v_call: TRBV4-2; j_call: TRBJ1-1; d_call: NA
cdr3_nt: TGTGCCAGCAGTTACATGGGGGTCGCTTTCTTT; cdr3_aa: CASSYMGVAFF; clone_size: NA; v_call: TRBV6-5; j_call: TRBJ1-1; d_call: NA
cdr3_nt: TGTGCCAGTAGTAGCCCGGAGACGTGGAATGAGCAGTTCTTC; cdr3_aa: CASSSPETWNEQFF; clone_size: NA; v_call: TRBV19; j_call: TRBJ2-1; d_call: NA